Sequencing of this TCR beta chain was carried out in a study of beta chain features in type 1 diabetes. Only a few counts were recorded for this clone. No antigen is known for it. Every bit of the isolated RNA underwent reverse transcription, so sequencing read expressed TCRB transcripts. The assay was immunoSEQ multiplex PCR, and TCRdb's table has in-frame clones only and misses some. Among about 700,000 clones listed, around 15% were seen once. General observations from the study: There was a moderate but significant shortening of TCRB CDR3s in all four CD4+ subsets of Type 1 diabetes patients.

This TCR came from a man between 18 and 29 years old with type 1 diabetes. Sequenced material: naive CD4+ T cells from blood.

The CDR3 reads CASSEFYTGELFF. CDR3 nucleotides: TGTGCCAGCAGTGAATTTTACACCGGGGAGCTGTTTTTT. The V call is TRBV2, the J call TRBJ2-2; the D is unclear. The V and J ends lost 2 bases and 3 bases respectively, with 4 bases between them. The germline V gene encodes CDR1 SNHLY and CDR2 FYNNEI. This CDR3 has 13 residues.